This T cell receptor beta chain was recorded in a study of blood T cell repertoires in COVID-19. Participants, about 18 to 90 years old, spanned under 30 US areas. The CDR3 is 13 residues long. With 5 bases removed from V and 5 bases from J, the gap between germline ends came to 11 bases. Germline assignment: CDR1 MNHEY and CDR2 SVGAGI. Here immunoSEQ multiplex PCR was the method, and the copy in TCRdb shows in-frame clones only, minus some. Here the sample spans 190,000 or so clones, roughly 90% being singletons. Sequencing was done on a sample of PBMCs or T cells enriched from blood (not recorded which). The rearrangement joins TRBV6-5 to TRBJ2-3; tentative D call: TRBD1 (6 bases). This clonotype originated in a woman aged 18-30 years who had recovered from COVID-19. This CDR3 reads CASSTGLGDTQYF. The CDR3 nucleotides are TGTGCCAGCAGTACAGGGTTAGGAGATACGCAGTATTTT.